This T cell receptor (beta chain) was observed in a study of T cell responses to AZD1222 COVID-19 vaccine. General observations from the study: As reported, nearly half of all spike-specific TCRs target variant regions that are unmutated.

TCRdb's copy holds only in-frame clones and misses some; the assay was immunoSEQ multiplex PCR. The sample has around 88,000 clones; roughly 90% are singletons. Trimming took off 5 bases at V and 5 bases at J, with 18 bases between the two ends. This CDR3 is 15 amino acids long. Germline V gene lookup returns CDR1 MNHEY and CDR2 SMNVEV (reference sequence). On this clone: Its antigen is not identified.

The source was peripheral blood, collected on day 0 of MenACWY control vaccination. This chain uses TRBV27 with TRBJ1-2; D ambiguous. The sequence came from an adult in good health. The CDR3, as DNA: TGTGCCAGCAGTCCGTTTGGTGAGGTGACTTATGGCTACACCTTC. This codes for CASSPFGEVTYGYTF.